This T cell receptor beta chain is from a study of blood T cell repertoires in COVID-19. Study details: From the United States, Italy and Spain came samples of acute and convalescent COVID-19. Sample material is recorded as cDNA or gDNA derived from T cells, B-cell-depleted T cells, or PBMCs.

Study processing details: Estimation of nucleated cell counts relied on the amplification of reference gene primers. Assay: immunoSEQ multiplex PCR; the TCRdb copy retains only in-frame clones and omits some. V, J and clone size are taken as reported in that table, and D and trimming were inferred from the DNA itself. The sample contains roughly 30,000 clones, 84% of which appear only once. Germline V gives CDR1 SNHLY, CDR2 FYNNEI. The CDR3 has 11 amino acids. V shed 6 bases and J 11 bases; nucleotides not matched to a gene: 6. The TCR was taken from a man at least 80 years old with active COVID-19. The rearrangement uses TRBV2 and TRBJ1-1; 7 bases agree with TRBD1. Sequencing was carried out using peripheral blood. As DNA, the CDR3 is TGTGCCAGCAGCCGACAGGGTCGGGCTTTCTTT. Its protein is CASSRQGRAFF.